This passage covers 5 T cell receptor beta chains from one sample sequenced in a study of T cell responses to AZD1222 COVID-19 vaccine. Data came from immunoSEQ multiplex PCR; TCRdb stores just in-frame clones and leaves some out. The sample lists under 110,000 clones, around 90% occurring once. The source material was peripheral blood, sampled 28 days after the second AZD1222 dose. The receptors here all came from an adult who received the AZD1222 COVID-19 vaccine.

The CDR3 sequence: CASSDPGYEQYF. The CDR3 DNA is TGCGCCAGCAGTGATCCGGGCTACGAGCAGTACTTC. The chain uses TRBV10-2 and TRBJ2-7; D is unclear. CDR1 and CDR2 from the germline V gene are WSHSY and SAAADI. The CDR3 sequence is 12 residues long. V shed 3 bases and J shed 3 bases, with 6 bases lying between them.

The chain couples TRBV7-8 to TRBJ1-4; 9 positions agree with TRBD1. Germline values: CDR1 SGHVS, CDR2 FQNEAQ. The junction had 11 bases not matched to a gene; V was cut back by 1 base and J by 8 bases. CDR3 length: 17 amino acids. This chain's CDR3 is CASSLDPGTGRREKLFF. The CDR3 DNA follows: TGTGCCAGCAGCTTAGATCCCGGGACAGGGAGGCGCGAAAAACTGTTTTTT.

About this clone: At one of its ends the junction is not consistent with the germline gene, which may arise from a read error. This chain connects TRBV7-7 to TRBJ2-2; the D call may be TRBD1 or TRBD2 (6 bases each). Germline assignment: CDR1 SSHAT and CDR2 FNYEAQ (reference sequence). This CDR3 has 16 residues. The CDR3 spells CASSLDPGAGTGELFF. The CDR3 DNA reads TGTGCTAGCAGCTTAGACCCGGGGGCAGGCACCGGGGAGCTGTTTTTT.

The rearrangement joins TRBV7-8 to TRBJ2-7, with TRBD1 matching 9 bases. The CDR3 covers 14 residues. The V segment lost 0 bases and the J segment 11 bases; nucleotides outside the gene matches: 8. Germline CDR1 and CDR2: SGHVS and FQNEAQ. The CDR3 coding sequence is TGTGCCAGCAGCTTAGCGCAGGGACAGGGAAGGAAGTACTTC. It is translated as CASSLAQGQGRKYF.

The chain is built from TRBV6-2 or TRBV6-3 and TRBJ1-3, with D possibly being TRBD1 (5 bases). Germline V gene sequence: CDR1 MNHEY, CDR2 SVGEGT. Trimming took 0 bases from V and 0 from J, leaving 12 bases between them. The CDR3 consists of 17 residues. The CDR3: CASSYSVQGLSGNTIYF. The CDR3 bases are TGTGCCAGCAGTTACTCCGTGCAGGGACTCTCTGGAAACACCATATATTTT.